The rows below give T cell receptor beta chains drawn from one sample of a study of T cells in tuberculosis. Using immunoSEQ multiplex PCR, the repertoire was profiled, and TCRdb retains in-frame clones only, with some absent. The table lists 30,000 to 35,000 clones, roughly 93% of them singletons. The sample consisted of PBMCs, taken at tuberculosis diagnosis. All receptors derive from an adult with tuberculosis. Both conserved end residues are part of each CDR3. Each record gives: J gene, D gene, V gene, clone size, CDR3 DNA, CDR3 protein. The D gene is left open where the match is weak. Not every row has a clone size; where given, it reads once, few, many or a size class.

J gene: TRBJ2-4; D gene: TRBD2; V gene: TRBV19; clone size: NA; CDR3 DNA: TGTGCCAGTCGGAGCGGGGGGAGTCCCAAAAACATTCAGTACTTC; CDR3 protein: CASRSGGSPKNIQYF
J gene: TRBJ2-3; D gene: TRBD1; V gene: TRBV2; clone size: NA; CDR3 DNA: TGTGCCAGCAGAGCTAGGGACAGGGGAAGCACAGATACGCAGTATTTT; CDR3 protein: CASRARDRGSTDTQYF
J gene: TRBJ2-6; D gene: TRBD2; V gene: TRBV28; clone size: NA; CDR3 DNA: TGTGCCAGCAGTTCGCCATGGACTAGCGGGAGTCCCGGGGCCAACGTCCTGACTTTC; CDR3 protein: CASSSPWTSGSPGANVLTF
J gene: TRBJ1-2; D gene: NA; V gene: TRBV11-2; clone size: NA; CDR3 DNA: TGTGCCAGCAGCTTAATACAGGGAGCAATGGGCTACACCTTC; CDR3 protein: CASSLIQGAMGYTF
J gene: TRBJ2-1; D gene: NA; V gene: TRBV19; clone size: NA; CDR3 DNA: TGTGCCAGTAGTATCCCGGGATTGTCCGATGAGCAGTTCTTC; CDR3 protein: CASSIPGLSDEQFF
J gene: TRBJ1-1; D gene: TRBD1; V gene: TRBV25-1; clone size: NA; CDR3 DNA: TGTGCCAGCAGTCGACAGGGGCCTAGGACTGAAGCTTTCTTT; CDR3 protein: CASSRQGPRTEAFF
J gene: TRBJ2-5; D gene: NA; V gene: TRBV5-8; clone size: NA; CDR3 DNA: TGTGCCAGCAGCTTGCTTGGGGGGAACTGGGAGACCCAGTACTTC; CDR3 protein: CASSLLGGNWETQYF
J gene: TRBJ2-7; D gene: TRBD1; V gene: TRBV10-1; clone size: NA; CDR3 DNA: TGCGCCAGCAGTGAAGGACAGGTACCCTACGAGCAGTACTTC; CDR3 protein: CASSEGQVPYEQYF
J gene: TRBJ1-1; D gene: TRBD1; V gene: TRBV18; clone size: NA; CDR3 DNA: TGTGCCAGCTCCCGCCAGGGGACAGGGGGTGAAGCTTTCTTT; CDR3 protein: CASSRQGTGGEAFF
J gene: TRBJ2-3; D gene: NA; V gene: TRBV7-6; clone size: NA; CDR3 DNA: TGTGCCAGCAGCTTGGGGGGTACGCAGTATTTT; CDR3 protein: CASSLGGTQYF
J gene: TRBJ2-3; D gene: NA; V gene: TRBV25-1; clone size: NA; CDR3 DNA: TGTGCCAGCAGCCGGGACAACCGTGCAGATACGCAGTATTTT; CDR3 protein: CASSRDNRADTQYF
J gene: TRBJ1-1; D gene: NA; V gene: TRBV4-2; clone size: NA; CDR3 DNA: TGTGCCAGCAGCCAGCCAGGGGAAGGCACTGAAGCTTTCTTT; CDR3 protein: CASSQPGEGTEAFF
J gene: TRBJ1-3; D gene: NA; V gene: TRBV28; clone size: NA; CDR3 DNA: TGTGCCTGCGGGGTCTCTGGAAACACCATATATTTT; CDR3 protein: CACGVSGNTIYF
J gene: TRBJ2-1; D gene: NA; V gene: TRBV5-1; clone size: NA; CDR3 DNA: TGCGCCAGCAGCTCGTCTAGCAGTTCCTACAATGAGCAGTTCTTC; CDR3 protein: CASSSSSSSYNEQFF
J gene: TRBJ1-2; D gene: TRBD1; V gene: TRBV6-5; clone size: NA; CDR3 DNA: TGTGCCAGCAGTTATGAAGGGGACAGAGATGGCTACACCTTC; CDR3 protein: CASSYEGDRDGYTF
J gene: TRBJ2-5; D gene: TRBD2; V gene: TRBV9; clone size: NA; CDR3 DNA: TGTGCCAGCAGCGTAGAAGCGGGGGACCAAGAGACCCAGTACTTC; CDR3 protein: CASSVEAGDQETQYF
J gene: TRBJ2-7; D gene: NA; V gene: TRBV30; clone size: NA; CDR3 DNA: TGTGCCTGGAGTTTTGGTAGCTCCGAGCAGTACTTC; CDR3 protein: CAWSFGSSEQYF
J gene: TRBJ2-7; D gene: NA; V gene: TRBV28; clone size: NA; CDR3 DNA: TGTGCCAGCAGTTTTAGGGGGAACGAGCAGTACTTC; CDR3 protein: CASSFRGNEQYF
J gene: TRBJ1-4; D gene: TRBD1; V gene: TRBV30; clone size: NA; CDR3 DNA: TGTGCCTGGAGTAGGGACAGGGGTGAAAAACTGTTTTTT; CDR3 protein: CAWSRDRGEKLFF
J gene: TRBJ1-5; D gene: NA; V gene: TRBV23-1; clone size: NA; CDR3 DNA: TGCGCCAGCAGTCAATCGTACAGGCAGGCTTATAGCAATCAGCCCCAGCATTTT; CDR3 protein: CASSQSYRQAYSNQPQHF
J gene: TRBJ2-5; D gene: TRBD2; V gene: TRBV9; clone size: few; CDR3 DNA: TGTGCCAGCAGCGTAAGGAGCGGGGGGAGTGAGACCCAGTACTTC; CDR3 protein: CASSVRSGGSETQYF
J gene: TRBJ1-2; D gene: NA; V gene: TRBV25-1; clone size: NA; CDR3 DNA: TGTGCCAGCAGTGAAACCAGCGACTATGGCTACACCTTC; CDR3 protein: CASSETSDYGYTF
J gene: TRBJ2-1; D gene: TRBD2; V gene: TRBV4-1; clone size: NA; CDR3 DNA: TGCGCCAGCAGCCATAGCGGGGGGGCGGTCTATGAGCAGTTCTTC; CDR3 protein: CASSHSGGAVYEQFF
J gene: TRBJ2-1; D gene: TRBD2; V gene: TRBV7-2; clone size: NA; CDR3 DNA: TGTGCCAGCAGCTCCCACGCGGGAGGGAGGAATGAGCAGTTCTTC; CDR3 protein: CASSSHAGGRNEQFF
J gene: TRBJ2-7; D gene: NA; V gene: TRBV5-1; clone size: NA; CDR3 DNA: TGCGCCAGCAGCTTGACGGTTTCCTACGAGCAGTACTTC; CDR3 protein: CASSLTVSYEQYF
J gene: TRBJ2-1; D gene: TRBD2; V gene: TRBV4-2; clone size: NA; CDR3 DNA: TGTGCCAGCAGCCCTATTAGCGGGAGCCCCGGGGGGGCCTACAATGAGCAGTTCTTC; CDR3 protein: CASSPISGSPGGAYNEQFF
J gene: TRBJ2-1; D gene: NA; V gene: TRBV27; clone size: NA; CDR3 DNA: TGTGCCAGCAGTTTAATTCGTATGGGCAGGGGCGAAGACAATGAGCAGTTCTTC; CDR3 protein: CASSLIRMGRGEDNEQFF
J gene: TRBJ2-2; D gene: NA; V gene: TRBV6-5; clone size: NA; CDR3 DNA: TGTGCCAGCAGTTACTGGCGGGAGAACACCGGGGAGCTGTTTTTT; CDR3 protein: CASSYWRENTGELFF
J gene: TRBJ2-3; D gene: TRBD2; V gene: TRBV11-2; clone size: few; CDR3 DNA: TGTGCCAGCAGTTGGACTAGCGGAAGCACAGATACGCAGTATTTT; CDR3 protein: CASSWTSGSTDTQYF
J gene: TRBJ2-7; D gene: NA; V gene: TRBV2; clone size: few; CDR3 DNA: TGTGCCAGCACCCCGGACACCACTTCCTACGAGCAGTACTTC; CDR3 protein: CASTPDTTSYEQYF
J gene: TRBJ2-5; D gene: NA; V gene: TRBV7-8; clone size: few; CDR3 DNA: TGTGCCAGCAGCTTATTACTAGGAGAGACCCAGTACTTC; CDR3 protein: CASSLLLGETQYF
J gene: TRBJ1-3; D gene: TRBD1; V gene: TRBV6-5; clone size: NA; CDR3 DNA: TGTGCCAGCAGCACCACAGGGGAACCTGGAAACACCATATATTTT; CDR3 protein: CASSTTGEPGNTIYF
J gene: TRBJ1-2; D gene: NA; V gene: TRBV27; clone size: NA; CDR3 DNA: TGTGCCAGCAGTTTATCGGGGCTAACCGGAACCTATGGCTACACCTTC; CDR3 protein: CASSLSGLTGTYGYTF
J gene: TRBJ1-2; D gene: NA; V gene: TRBV6-1; clone size: NA; CDR3 DNA: TGTGCCAGCAGTGATCAGGGGTATGGCTACACCTTC; CDR3 protein: CASSDQGYGYTF
J gene: TRBJ2-3; D gene: TRBD2; V gene: TRBV2; clone size: NA; CDR3 DNA: TGTGCCACCAGTGGTCTAGCGGGAACAGATACGCAGTATTTT; CDR3 protein: CATSGLAGTDTQYF
J gene: TRBJ2-7; D gene: NA; V gene: TRBV5-6; clone size: NA; CDR3 DNA: TGTGCCAGCAGCGTCGGGGACGAGCAGTACTTC; CDR3 protein: CASSVGDEQYF
J gene: TRBJ1-2; D gene: NA; V gene: TRBV7-9; clone size: NA; CDR3 DNA: TGTGCCAGCAGCTTGTTAGGGGATGGCTACACCTTC; CDR3 protein: CASSLLGDGYTF
J gene: TRBJ1-2; D gene: NA; V gene: TRBV30; clone size: NA; CDR3 DNA: TGTGCCTGGAGTGTACAGTGGAACTATGGCTACACCTTC; CDR3 protein: CAWSVQWNYGYTF
J gene: TRBJ2-7; D gene: NA; V gene: TRBV5-1; clone size: once; CDR3 DNA: TGCGCCAGCAGCCTGTACCCCGGAGGGGCCGAGCAGTACTTC; CDR3 protein: CASSLYPGGAEQYF
J gene: TRBJ1-1; D gene: NA; V gene: TRBV27; clone size: NA; CDR3 DNA: TGTGCCAGCAGTCCGACCGGCGCGCCCGGGTTGGTGGACACTGAAGCTTTCTTT; CDR3 protein: CASSPTGAPGLVDTEAFF
J gene: TRBJ1-2; D gene: TRBD1; V gene: TRBV27; clone size: NA; CDR3 DNA: TGTGCCAGCAGTTTATCATCCGACAGGGGAGATGGCTACACCTTC; CDR3 protein: CASSLSSDRGDGYTF
J gene: TRBJ2-1; D gene: NA; V gene: TRBV20-1; clone size: NA; CDR3 DNA: TGCAGTGCTGAGAGAACAGACGAGCAGTTCTTC; CDR3 protein: CSAERTDEQFF
J gene: TRBJ1-1; D gene: TRBD1; V gene: TRBV5-1; clone size: NA; CDR3 DNA: TGCGCCAGCAGCTGGGGACAGTCGGGTAACACTGAAGCTTTCTTT; CDR3 protein: CASSWGQSGNTEAFF
J gene: TRBJ2-1; D gene: TRBD2; V gene: TRBV28; clone size: NA; CDR3 DNA: TGTGCCAGCAGTTTATCAGTCCTAGCGGGAGCAGATGAGCAGTTCTTC; CDR3 protein: CASSLSVLAGADEQFF
J gene: TRBJ1-5; D gene: NA; V gene: TRBV23-1; clone size: NA; CDR3 DNA: TGCGCCAGCGCCAGTTGGACGCTCGGGGGGCAGCCCCAGCATTTT; CDR3 protein: CASASWTLGGQPQHF
J gene: TRBJ1-1; D gene: NA; V gene: TRBV28; clone size: NA; CDR3 DNA: TGTGCCAGCAGACAACCAGGGGCCGGGAAGGCTGAAGCTTTCTTT; CDR3 protein: CASRQPGAGKAEAFF
J gene: TRBJ1-1; D gene: NA; V gene: TRBV2; clone size: NA; CDR3 DNA: TGTGCCAGCAGTGAGGCGAGGGAGTTCACTGAAGCTTTCTTT; CDR3 protein: CASSEAREFTEAFF
J gene: TRBJ2-3; D gene: NA; V gene: TRBV15; clone size: NA; CDR3 DNA: TGTGCCACCAGCAGTGCTTCAGGGGCCATAAGGGGCACAGATACGCAGTATTTT; CDR3 protein: CATSSASGAIRGTDTQYF
J gene: TRBJ2-3; D gene: NA; V gene: TRBV7-8; clone size: NA; CDR3 DNA: TGTGCCAGCAGCCCCGTTAGGGTAGGGCCCGGGGCGCAGTATTTT; CDR3 protein: CASSPVRVGPGAQYF
J gene: TRBJ1-1; D gene: TRBD1; V gene: TRBV29-1; clone size: medium-sized; CDR3 DNA: TGCAGCGTGGAGGGACAGGGTAACACTGAAGCTTTCTTT; CDR3 protein: CSVEGQGNTEAFF
J gene: TRBJ2-2; D gene: NA; V gene: TRBV19; clone size: once; CDR3 DNA: TGTGCCAGTAGTATAATGGGCAGCCTTACCGGGGAGCTGTTTTTT; CDR3 protein: CASSIMGSLTGELFF
J gene: TRBJ1-4; D gene: NA; V gene: TRBV30; clone size: NA; CDR3 DNA: TGTGCCTGGAGTGGATGGGGCGCAACTAATGAAAAACTGTTTTTT; CDR3 protein: CAWSGWGATNEKLFF
J gene: TRBJ1-2; D gene: TRBD1; V gene: TRBV30; clone size: NA; CDR3 DNA: TGTGCCTGGAGTAGGACAGGACCTAACTATGGCTACACCTTC; CDR3 protein: CAWSRTGPNYGYTF
J gene: TRBJ1-2; D gene: NA; V gene: TRBV9; clone size: once; CDR3 DNA: TGTGCCAGCAGCGGACAAAGCTATGGCTACACCTTC; CDR3 protein: CASSGQSYGYTF